The 26 T cell receptor beta chains listed next were all sequenced from one sample in a study of OX40 agonist ivuxolimab in advanced cancers. Some clones are missing from TCRdb's copy, which holds only in-frame ones; the method was immunoSEQ multiplex PCR. This table holds tens of thousands of clones, just over 85% found once. Sequencing was performed on CD4+ or CD8+ T cells sorted from blood, taken in a trial of the OX40 agonist ivuxolimab. The receptors come from an adult with an advanced solid tumor such as melanoma, head and neck, liver or kidney cancer.

This clone was picked up one time. The V and J genes are TRBV7-8 and TRBJ1-1, with D possibly matching TRBD1 (5 bases). The germline V and J ends were trimmed by 5 bases and 7 bases, with 26 bases remaining between them. Looked up from germline, CDR1 is SGHVS and CDR2 is FQNEAQ. The CDR3 totals 17 residues. The CDR3 region has the DNA TGTGCCAGCAGCATCCCTTCGGGCGGGGCGAGGGGCTTTGAAGCTTTCTTT. It encodes CASSIPSGGARGFEAFF.

This clone has only a few counts. The rearrangement joins TRBV10-3 to TRBJ2-7; 7 bases fit TRBD1. The CDR3 sequence is 15 residues long. Germline CDR1 is ENHRY and CDR2 is SYGVKD. V lost 0 bases and J lost 6; bases outside the gene matches: 8. The CDR3 loop reads CAISESGKGASEQYF. CDR3 in DNA: TGTGCCATCAGTGAGTCTGGGAAGGGGGCGAGCGAGCAGTACTTC.

V is TRBV15 and J is TRBJ2-7; 10 nucleotides agree with TRBD2. CDR3 length: 15 amino acids. V gave up 3 bases and J gave up 2 bases; unmatched junction bases: 4. CDR1 and CDR2 from the germline V gene are LNHNV and YYDKDF (reference sequence). CDR3 residues: CATSSLTSGTYEQYF. CDR3 bases: TGTGCCACCAGCAGTCTTACTAGCGGGACCTACGAGCAGTACTTC.

V and J are TRBV28 and TRBJ1-1; 11 bases match TRBD1. CDR1 is MDHEN and CDR2 is SYDVKM in the germline V gene. This CDR3 has 15 amino acids. V shed 8 bases and J 0 bases; nucleotides not matched to a gene: 5. The CDR3: CASEGTGGLNTEAFF. The CDR3 DNA follows: TGTGCCAGCGAGGGGACAGGGGGTTTGAACACTGAAGCTTTCTTT.

The chain carries TRBV6-1 and TRBJ1-2; 10 bases line up with TRBD1. The V segment lost 7 bases and the J segment 7 bases; nucleotides outside the gene matches: 9. Germline CDR1 reads MNHNS; CDR2 reads SASEGT. This CDR3 is built from 14 residues. CDR3 DNA sequence: TGTGCCAGCACCCGGGACAGGGGATCGGCTGGCTACACCTTC. Residues: CASTRDRGSAGYTF.

The table lists this clone with a few counts. This chain uses TRBV7-6 with TRBJ2-1, with 7 bases fitting TRBD2. V lost 11 bases, J lost 6 bases, and 7 bases stayed unmatched. The CDR3 sequence is 12 residues long. Germline loops: CDR1 SGHVS, CDR2 FNYEAQ. The CDR3 loop reads CAARLAGNEQFF. In nucleotides, the CDR3 is TGTGCCGCCCGACTAGCTGGCAATGAGCAGTTCTTC. Based on the CDR3 plus reference TRBV7-6 and TRBJ2-1, the full variable domain is GAGVSQSPRYKVTKRGQDVALRCDPISGHVSLYWYRQALGQGPEFLTYFNYEAQQDKSGLPNDRFSAERPEGSISTLTIQRTEQRDSAMYRCAARLAGNEQFFGPGTRLTVL.

The sample holds one count of this clone. The chain joins TRBV19 to TRBJ1-2; D is unclear. V lost 6 bases and J 2 bases, leaving 10 bases between the germline ends. The CDR3 is 13 amino acids. Germline values: CDR1 LNHDA, CDR2 SQIVND (reference sequence). The CDR3, as DNA: TGTGCCAGTAGGAGAGATAGGAACTATGGCTACACCTTC. Protein: CASRRDRNYGYTF.

The V and J genes are TRBV4-3 and TRBJ2-2; D not certain. V dropped 0 bases and J dropped 7 bases, with 15 bases sitting between them. This CDR3 contains 16 residues. CDR1 and CDR2 from the germline V gene are LGHNA and YSLEER. In nucleotides, the CDR3 is TGCGCCAGCAGCCAAGAGGCACAGCCCCTCGGCGGGGAGCTGTTTTTT. Amino acid sequence: CASSQEAQPLGGELFF.

The chain has TRBV28 and TRBJ1-1, with TRBD1 identical over 7 bases. CDR3 size: 16 residues. The germline CDR1 and CDR2 sequences are MDHEN and SYDVKM. With V trimmed by 4 bases and J by 0 bases, 8 bases remained unmatched. The CDR3 coding sequence is TGTGCCAGCAGTTCGACAGGGTCCCGAATGAACACTGAAGCTTTCTTT. Its protein is CASSSTGSRMNTEAFF.

The chain links TRBV5-1 to TRBJ2-2; D possibly corresponds to TRBD1 (5 bases). The germline CDR1 and CDR2 sequences are SGHRS and YFSETQ. The CDR3 is made up of 15 amino acids. The germline V and J ends were trimmed by 0 bases and 2 bases, with 8 bases remaining between them. The CDR3 bases are TGCGCCAGCAGCTTGGGCAGGGCCAACACCGGGGAGCTGTTTTTT. Translating gives CASSLGRANTGELFF.

This clone was counted a single time. The gene calls are TRBV7-9 and TRBJ2-5, with D possibly TRBD2 on 5 matching bases. The germline V gene encodes CDR1 SEHNR and CDR2 FQNEAQ (reference sequence). Trimming left V 2 bases short and J 1 base short, with 5 bases between. The CDR3 covers 13 residues. The CDR3 region is CASSLSGQETQYF. The DNA of the CDR3 is TGTGCCAGCAGCTTAAGCGGCCAAGAGACCCAGTACTTC.

This clone was seen only a few times. One end of the junction fails to match germline, which may point to a read error. This chain links TRBV5-8 with TRBJ1-3; weak D call: TRBD1 (6 bases). Germline V gene sequence: CDR1 SGHTS, CDR2 YDEGEE. CDR3 length equals 15 residues. CDR3 amino acids: CASSLWGRTGNTIYF. The DNA for the CDR3 is TGTGCCAGCAGCTTGTGGGGGCGGACTGGGAACACCATATATTTT.

This clone appeared a few times. One end of the junction fails to match germline, which may point to a read error. The chain couples TRBV20-1 to TRBJ1-1; D remains unclear. The germline gives CDR1 DFQATT, CDR2 SNEGSKA (reference sequence). The CDR3 is made up of 10 amino acids. CDR3 protein: CSVRGPRAFF. The CDR3 DNA follows: TGCAGTGTTAGAGGGCCCCGAGCTTTCTTT.

The rearrangement links TRBV7-2 to TRBJ1-1; D unclear. V shed 0 bases and J shed 6 bases, with 8 bases lying between them. The CDR3 is made up of 13 amino acids. From germline, CDR1 is SGHTA and CDR2 FQGNSA. The CDR3 nucleotides are TGTGCCAGCAGCTTAGCGGGTCGCTCTGAAGCTTTCTTT. Protein sequence: CASSLAGRSEAFF.

This chain joins TRBV4-3 and TRBJ2-2; unclear D gene. V dropped 0 bases and J dropped 4 bases, with 6 bases sitting between them. The length of the CDR3 is 14 residues. CDR1 is LGHNA, CDR2 YSLEER, per germline. The CDR3 coding sequence is TGCGCCAGCAGCCAAGATTCGGCCACCGGGGAGCTGTTTTTT. Encoded protein: CASSQDSATGELFF.

The chain is built from TRBV5-1 and TRBJ2-6; D is unclear. Germline lookup yields CDR1 SGHRS and CDR2 YFSETQ. The V end lost 3 bases, the J end lost 0 bases, and 10 bases lay between the germline ends. The CDR3 extends over 16 amino acids. The CDR3 is CASSSFALSGANVLTF. As DNA, the CDR3 is TGCGCCAGCAGCTCATTCGCGCTCTCTGGGGCCAACGTCCTGACTTTC.

This clone came up a few times. The chain carries TRBV11-3 and TRBJ2-1; tentative D call: TRBD1 (6 bases). CDR1 and CDR2 (germline): SGHNT, YENEEA. The V gene lost 3 bases and the J gene lost 15 bases, with 15 bases spanning the gap. The CDR3 has 12 amino acids. CDR3 sequence reads: CASSFGPDRRFF. The DNA for the CDR3 is TGTGCCAGCAGCTTTGGCCCAGACAGGCGGTTCTTC.

V gene TRBV7-9 combines with J gene TRBJ2-2; possibly TRBD1 for D (5 bases). CDR1 SEHNR and CDR2 FQNEAQ come from the germline V gene (reference sequence). The V end was cut by 5 bases, the J end by 1 base, with 8 bases between. This CDR3 has 14 amino acids. The chain's CDR3 is CASSKTENTGELFF. The CDR3 DNA reads TGTGCCAGCAGCAAGACAGAGAACACCGGGGAGCTGTTTTTT.

The CDR3 DNA reads as TGTGCCAGCAGGGGTAGCGGGAGAGTATATGAGCAGTTCTTC. The encoded protein is CASRGSGRVYEQFF. V gene TRBV28 combines with J gene TRBJ2-1; 9 bases line up with TRBD2. The CDR3 covers 14 residues. Germline CDR1 MDHEN, CDR2 SYDVKM. V lost 6 bases and J lost 8; bases outside the gene matches: 8.

This chain joins TRBV11-1 and TRBJ2-6; 8 bases fit TRBD1. CDR1 SGHAT and CDR2 FQDESV come from the germline V gene (reference sequence). The V gene end was trimmed by 4 bases and the J gene end by 0 bases; junction bases not matched to a gene: 5. This CDR3 has 17 amino acids. CDR3 protein: CASSYRGVVSGANVLTF. The CDR3 DNA reads TGTGCCAGCAGCTACAGGGGGGTAGTCTCTGGGGCCAACGTCCTGACTTTC.

The chain uses TRBV11-3 and TRBJ2-5, with 11 bases fitting TRBD2. The CDR3 is made up of 14 amino acids. The V gene's germline CDR1 is SGHNT and CDR2 YENEEA. V dropped 5 bases and J dropped 5; count of bases not matched to a gene: 4. CDR3 nucleotide sequence: TGTGCCAGCAGCCTTAGCGGGAGGGCCGAGACCCAGTACTTC. Its translation: CASSLSGRAETQYF.

This chain uses TRBV9 with TRBJ2-3; weak D call: TRBD2 (5 bases). Germline V gene lookup returns CDR1 SGDLS and CDR2 YYNGEE. This CDR3 has 14 amino acids. The germline V and J ends were trimmed by 0 bases and 3 bases, with 8 bases remaining between them. CDR3 sequence (DNA): TGTGCCAGCAGCGTAGACCGGGGAACAGATACGCAGTATTTT. It specifies CASSVDRGTDTQYF. The variable domain in full, completed from reference TRBV9 and TRBJ2-3, reads DSGVTQTPKHLITATGQRVTLRCSPRSGDLSVYWYQQSLDQGLQFLIQYYNGEERAKGNILERFSAQQFPDLHSELNLSSLELGDSALYFCASSVDRGTDTQYFGPGTRLTVL.

The chain employs TRBV7-2 and TRBJ2-2; 7 bases align to TRBD2. CDR3 size: 14 residues. CDR1 and CDR2 (germline): SGHTA, FQGNSA. The ends lost 4 bases at V and 5 bases at J; junction bases unmatched: 4. The CDR3 region has the DNA TGTGCCAGCAGCTGGGGGGGTCAGACCGGGGAGCTGTTTTTT. Its protein is CASSWGGQTGELFF.

CDR3 DNA: TGTGCCAGCAGCCCTGGGGCTAGCGCCAGCACAGATACGCAGTATTTT. Amino acids: CASSPGASASTDTQYF. V and J are TRBV14 and TRBJ2-3; perhaps TRBD2 as D (6 bases). CDR1 SGHDN and CDR2 FVKESK come from the germline V gene. Trimming removed 4 bases from V and 0 bases from J, with 14 bases in between. The CDR3 loop spans 16 amino acids.

In DNA form, the CDR3 reads TGCAGCGTTGTCACGTCGGGGGAGACCCAGTACTTC. Translated, it gives CSVVTSGETQYF. V gene TRBV29-1 combines with J gene TRBJ2-5; maybe TRBD2 (5 bases). This CDR3 is built from 12 residues. The germline V and J ends were trimmed by 4 bases and 5 bases, with 11 bases remaining between them. Germline CDR1 is SQVTM and CDR2 is ANQGSEA.

The gene calls are TRBV11-2 and TRBJ2-1, with TRBD1 identical over 9 bases. The length of the CDR3 is 13 residues. Germline trimming cut 5 bases from V and 9 bases from J; bases unmatched to any gene: 5. Per germline, CDR1 SGHAT and CDR2 FQNNGV. The CDR3 nucleotides read TGTGCCAGCAGCAACACAGGGGGCAGTGAGCAGTTCTTC. It specifies CASSNTGGSEQFF.